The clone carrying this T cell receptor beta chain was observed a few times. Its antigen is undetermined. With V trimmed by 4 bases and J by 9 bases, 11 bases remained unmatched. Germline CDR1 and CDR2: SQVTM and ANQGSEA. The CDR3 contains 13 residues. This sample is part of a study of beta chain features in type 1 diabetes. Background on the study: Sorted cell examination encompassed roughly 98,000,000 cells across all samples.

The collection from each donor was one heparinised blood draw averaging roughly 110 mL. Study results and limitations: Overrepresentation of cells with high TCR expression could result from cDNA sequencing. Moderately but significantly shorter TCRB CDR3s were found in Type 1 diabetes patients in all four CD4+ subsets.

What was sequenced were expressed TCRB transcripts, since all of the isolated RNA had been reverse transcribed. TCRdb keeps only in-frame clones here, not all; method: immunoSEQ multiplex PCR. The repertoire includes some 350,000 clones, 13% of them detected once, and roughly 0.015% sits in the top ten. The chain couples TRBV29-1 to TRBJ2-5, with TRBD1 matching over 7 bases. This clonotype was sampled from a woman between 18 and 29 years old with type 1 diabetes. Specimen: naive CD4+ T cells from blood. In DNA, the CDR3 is TGCAGCGTTGGGGGAACAGGGGTCGAGGCCCAGTACTTC. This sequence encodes CSVGGTGVEAQYF.